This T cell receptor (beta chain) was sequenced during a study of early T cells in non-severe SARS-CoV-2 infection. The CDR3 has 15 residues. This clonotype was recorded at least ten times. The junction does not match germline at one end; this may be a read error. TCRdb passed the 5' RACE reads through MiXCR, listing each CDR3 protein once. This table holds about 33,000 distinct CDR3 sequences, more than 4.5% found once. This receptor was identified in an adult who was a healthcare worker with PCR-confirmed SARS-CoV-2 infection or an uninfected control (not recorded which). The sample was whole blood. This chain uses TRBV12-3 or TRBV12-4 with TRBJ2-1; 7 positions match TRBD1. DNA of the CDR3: TGCGCCAGCAGCGATGGTTTGACAGGGAACAATGAGCAGTTCTTC. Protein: CASSDGLTGNNEQFF.